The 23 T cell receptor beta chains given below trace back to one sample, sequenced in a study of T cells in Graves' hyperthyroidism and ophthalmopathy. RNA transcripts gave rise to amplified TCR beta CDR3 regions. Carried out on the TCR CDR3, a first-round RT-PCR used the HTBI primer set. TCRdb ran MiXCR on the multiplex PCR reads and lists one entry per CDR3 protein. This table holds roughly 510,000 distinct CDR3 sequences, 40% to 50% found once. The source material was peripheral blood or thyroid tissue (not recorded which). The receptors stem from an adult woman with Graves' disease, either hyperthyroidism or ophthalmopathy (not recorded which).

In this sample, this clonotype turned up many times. CDR3: CSAGPVGQPQHF. CDR3 sequence (DNA): TGCAGTGCTGGCCCAGTTGGGCAGCCCCAGCATTTT. The V gene is TRBV20-1, the J gene TRBJ1-5; D unclear. This CDR3 is 12 amino acids long. Trimming took 5 bases from V and 7 from J, leaving 12 bases between them. The germline CDR1 and CDR2 sequences are DFQATT and SNEGSKA (reference sequence).

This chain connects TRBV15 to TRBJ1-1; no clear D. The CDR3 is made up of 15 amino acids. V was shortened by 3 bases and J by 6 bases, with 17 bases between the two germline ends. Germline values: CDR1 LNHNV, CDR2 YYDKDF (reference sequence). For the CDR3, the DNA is TGTGCCACCAGCAGGACTGGGTCCTTTGGGGCTGAAGCTTTCTTT. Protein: CATSRTGSFGAEAFF.

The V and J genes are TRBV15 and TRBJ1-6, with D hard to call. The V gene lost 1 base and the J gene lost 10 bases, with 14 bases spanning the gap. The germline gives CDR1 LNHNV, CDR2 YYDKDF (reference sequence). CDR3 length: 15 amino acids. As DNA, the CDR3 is TGTGCCACCAGCAGAGCGACCCTAACCGACTCACCCCTCCACTTT. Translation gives CATSRATLTDSPLHF.

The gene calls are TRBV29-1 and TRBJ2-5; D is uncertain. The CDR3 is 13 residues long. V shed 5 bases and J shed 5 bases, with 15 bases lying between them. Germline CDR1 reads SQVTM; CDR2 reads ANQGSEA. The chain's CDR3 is CSVNYAVRETQYF. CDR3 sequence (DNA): TGCAGCGTTAACTACGCGGTTCGGGAGACCCAGTACTTC.

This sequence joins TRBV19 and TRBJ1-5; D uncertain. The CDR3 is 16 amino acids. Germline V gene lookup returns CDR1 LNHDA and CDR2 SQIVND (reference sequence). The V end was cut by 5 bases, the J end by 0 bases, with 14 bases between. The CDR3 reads CASSARAGNSNQPQHF. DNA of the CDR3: TGTGCCAGTAGTGCGCGGGCAGGAAATAGCAATCAGCCCCAGCATTTT. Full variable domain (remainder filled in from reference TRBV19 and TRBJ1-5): DGGITQSPKYLFRKEGQNVTLSCEQNLNHDAMYWYRQDPGQGLRLIYYSQIVNDFQKGDIAEGYSVSREKKESFPLTVTSAQKNPTAFYLCASSARAGNSNQPQHFGDGTRLSIL.

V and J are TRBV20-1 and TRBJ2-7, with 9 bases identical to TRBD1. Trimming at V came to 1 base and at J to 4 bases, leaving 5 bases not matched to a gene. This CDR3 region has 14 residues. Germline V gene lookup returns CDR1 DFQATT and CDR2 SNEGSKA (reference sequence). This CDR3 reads CSARVTGGTYEQYF. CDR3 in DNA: TGCAGTGCTAGAGTGACAGGGGGTACGTACGAGCAGTACTTC.

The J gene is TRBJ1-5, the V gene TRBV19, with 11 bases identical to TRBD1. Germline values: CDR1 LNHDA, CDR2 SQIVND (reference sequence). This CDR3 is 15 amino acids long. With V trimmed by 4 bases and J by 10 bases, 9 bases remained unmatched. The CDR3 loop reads CASSTTGTGGLPQHF. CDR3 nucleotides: TGTGCCAGTAGTACCACCGGGACAGGGGGATTACCCCAGCATTTT.

CDR3 amino acids: CASSPDNIKNTEAFF. The CDR3 coding sequence is TGTGCCAGCAGTCCTGACAACATAAAGAACACTGAAGCTTTCTTT. The V call is TRBV12-3 or TRBV12-4, the J call TRBJ1-1; D ambiguous. Trimming removed 5 bases from V and 1 base from J, with 14 bases in between. The CDR3 extends over 15 amino acids.

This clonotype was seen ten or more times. The CDR3: CASSSQSHDEVSGRYRGTQYF. The CDR3 nucleotides read TGTGCCAGCAGCTCCCAGTCCCACGATGAAGTTAGCGGGAGGTACCGGGGGACCCAGTACTTC. This sequence joins TRBV12-3 or TRBV12-4 and TRBJ2-5, with 10 bases matching TRBD2. The V and J ends lost 6 bases and 7 bases, in that order; junction bases with no gene match: 29. The CDR3 spans 21 residues.

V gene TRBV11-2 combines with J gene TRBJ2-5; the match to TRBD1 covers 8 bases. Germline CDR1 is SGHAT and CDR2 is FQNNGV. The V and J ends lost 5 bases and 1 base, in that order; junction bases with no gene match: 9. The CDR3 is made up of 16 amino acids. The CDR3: CASSPGQEATQETQYF. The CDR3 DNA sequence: TGTGCCAGCAGCCCGGGACAGGAGGCGACCCAAGAGACCCAGTACTTC.

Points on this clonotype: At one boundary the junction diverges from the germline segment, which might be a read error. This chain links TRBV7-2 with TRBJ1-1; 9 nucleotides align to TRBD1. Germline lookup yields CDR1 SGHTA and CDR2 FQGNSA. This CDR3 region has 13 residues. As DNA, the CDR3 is TGTGTCAGCAGCTCTGGACAGGGGACTGAAGCTTTCTTT. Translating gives CVSSSGQGTEAFF.

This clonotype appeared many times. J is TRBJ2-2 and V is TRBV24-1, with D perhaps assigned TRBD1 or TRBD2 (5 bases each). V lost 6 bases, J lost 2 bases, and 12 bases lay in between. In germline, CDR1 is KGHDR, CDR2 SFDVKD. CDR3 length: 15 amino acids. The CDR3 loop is CATSRSGPNTGELFF. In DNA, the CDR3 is TGTGCCACCAGTAGATCGGGACCTAACACCGGGGAGCTGTTTTTT.

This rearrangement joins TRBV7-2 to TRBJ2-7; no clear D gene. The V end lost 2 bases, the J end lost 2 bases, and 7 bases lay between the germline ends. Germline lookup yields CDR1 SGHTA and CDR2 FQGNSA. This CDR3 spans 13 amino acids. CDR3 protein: CASSLTTTYEQYF. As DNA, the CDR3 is TGTGCCAGCAGCTTAACCACCACCTACGAGCAGTACTTC.

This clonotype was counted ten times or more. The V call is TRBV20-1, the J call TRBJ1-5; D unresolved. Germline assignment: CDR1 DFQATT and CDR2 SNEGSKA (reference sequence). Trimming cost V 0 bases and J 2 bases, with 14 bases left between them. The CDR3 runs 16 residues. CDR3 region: CSARELGRSRNQPQHF. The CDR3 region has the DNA TGCAGTGCTAGAGAGCTCGGCCGGTCCCGCAATCAGCCCCAGCATTTT.

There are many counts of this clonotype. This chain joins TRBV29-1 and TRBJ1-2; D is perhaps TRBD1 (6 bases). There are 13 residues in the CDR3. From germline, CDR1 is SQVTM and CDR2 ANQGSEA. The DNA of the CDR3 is TGCACCACCACCAGGGACAACTACGATGGCTACACCTTC. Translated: CTTTRDNYDGYTF.

The CDR3 nucleotides read TGTGCCTGCAGTGCAGTGGGGGGGGGCACGGGGGTGGAGACCCAGTACTTC. Translation gives CACSAVGGGTGVETQYF. V and J are TRBV10-3 and TRBJ2-5, with D possibly matching TRBD2 (7 bases). Trimming left V 11 bases short and J 5 bases short, with 30 bases between. Germline lookup yields CDR1 ENHRY and CDR2 SYGVKD. This CDR3 has 17 amino acids.

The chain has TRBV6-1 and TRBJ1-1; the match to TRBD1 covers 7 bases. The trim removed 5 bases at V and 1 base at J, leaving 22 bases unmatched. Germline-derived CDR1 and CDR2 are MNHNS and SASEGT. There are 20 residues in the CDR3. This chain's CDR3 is CASSSAGTEILIRGNTEAFF. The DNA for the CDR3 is TGTGCCAGCAGTAGTGCCGGGACAGAAATACTAATACGGGGGAACACTGAAGCTTTCTTT.

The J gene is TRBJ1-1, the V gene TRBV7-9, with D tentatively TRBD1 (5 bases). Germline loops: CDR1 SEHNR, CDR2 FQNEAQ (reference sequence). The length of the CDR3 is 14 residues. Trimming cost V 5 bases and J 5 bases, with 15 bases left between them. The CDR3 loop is CASSTPQGGTEAFF. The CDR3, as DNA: TGTGCCAGCAGCACACCCCAGGGAGGAACTGAAGCTTTCTTT.

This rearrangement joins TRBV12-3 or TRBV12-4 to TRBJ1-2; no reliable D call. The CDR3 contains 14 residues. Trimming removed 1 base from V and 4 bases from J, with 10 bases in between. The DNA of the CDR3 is TGTGCCAGCAGTTTAGTGAGAGACCCCTATGGCTACACCTTC. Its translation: CASSLVRDPYGYTF.

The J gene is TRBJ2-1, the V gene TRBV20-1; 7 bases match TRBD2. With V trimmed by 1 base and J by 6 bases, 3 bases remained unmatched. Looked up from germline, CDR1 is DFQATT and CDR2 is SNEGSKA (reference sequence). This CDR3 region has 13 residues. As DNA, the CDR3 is TGCAGTGCTAGAGCTTCGGGGGGCAATGAGCAGTTCTTC. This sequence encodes CSARASGGNEQFF.

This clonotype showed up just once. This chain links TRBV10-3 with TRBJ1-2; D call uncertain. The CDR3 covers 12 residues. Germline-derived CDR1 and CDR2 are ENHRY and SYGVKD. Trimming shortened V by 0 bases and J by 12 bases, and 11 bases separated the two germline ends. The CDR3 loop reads CAISESGYYNTF. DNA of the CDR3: TGTGCCATCAGTGAGTCAGGGTATTATAACACCTTC.

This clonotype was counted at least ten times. DNA for the CDR3: TGCGCCAGCAGCGCACACGTGGGCGAACAAGAGACCCAGTACTTC. Translation gives CASSAHVGEQETQYF. The rearrangement joins TRBV5-1 to TRBJ2-5; D gene uncertain. Trimming took off 4 bases at V and 2 bases at J, with 15 bases between the two ends. Germline V gene lookup returns CDR1 SGHRS and CDR2 YFSETQ. This CDR3 spans 15 amino acids.

CDR3 bases: TGCGCCAGCAGCAATGGACACTACAATGAGCAGTACTTC. This translates into CASSNGHYNEQYF. The chain uses TRBV10-2 and TRBJ2-7; perhaps TRBD1 as D (5 bases). Deletions cut 6 bases from V and 7 bases from J, with 16 bases between. The CDR3 covers 13 residues. Germline-derived CDR1 and CDR2 are WSHSY and SAAADI.